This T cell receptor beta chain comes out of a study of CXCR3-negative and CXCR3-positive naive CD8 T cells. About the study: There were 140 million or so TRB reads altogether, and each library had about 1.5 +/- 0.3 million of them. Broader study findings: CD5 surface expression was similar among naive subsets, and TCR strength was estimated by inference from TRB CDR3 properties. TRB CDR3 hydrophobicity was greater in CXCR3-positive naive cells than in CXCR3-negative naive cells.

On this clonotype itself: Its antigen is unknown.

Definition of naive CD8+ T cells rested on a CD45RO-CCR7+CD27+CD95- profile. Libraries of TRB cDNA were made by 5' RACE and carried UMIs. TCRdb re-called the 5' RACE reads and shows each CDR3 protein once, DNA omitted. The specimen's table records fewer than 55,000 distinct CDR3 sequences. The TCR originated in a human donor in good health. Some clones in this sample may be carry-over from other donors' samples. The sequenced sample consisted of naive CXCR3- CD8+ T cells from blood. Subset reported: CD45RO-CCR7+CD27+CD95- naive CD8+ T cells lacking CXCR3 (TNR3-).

The chain's CDR3 is CASSFILQDEQYF. The V call is TRBV7-9, the J call TRBJ2-7. The CDR3 covers 13 residues. Germline V lookup: CDR1 SEHNR, CDR2 FQNEAQ (reference sequence).